The rows below give T cell receptor beta chains drawn from one sample of a study of CD8 T cells in Susac syndrome. In TCRdb, the immunoSEQ multiplex PCR reads were re-called with MiXCR into one record per CDR3 protein. The data show over 300,000 distinct CDR3 sequences, with roughly 94% seen just once and about 0.07% held by the top ten. Source material: CD4+ T cells from PBMCs. Receptors were obtained from a human donor with multiple sclerosis. The CDR3 runs from the conserved cysteine through the conserved F or W. The order of the fields is J gene, V gene, clone size, D gene, CDR3 DNA, CDR3 protein. The D gene is left open where the match is weak. Size values are once, few and many counts, or a class for expanded clones, and some rows have none.

j_call: TRBJ2-2; v_call: TRBV7-9; clone_size: -; d_call: -; cdr3_nt: TGTGCCAGCACGGAATTCTACCTGAACACCGGGGAGCTGTTTTTT; cdr3_aa: CASTEFYLNTGELFF
j_call: TRBJ2-2; v_call: TRBV10-3; clone_size: once; d_call: -; cdr3_nt: TGTGCCATCAGTGACAATTCACGACAGAACACCGGGGAGCTGTTTTTT; cdr3_aa: CAISDNSRQNTGELFF
j_call: TRBJ2-3; v_call: TRBV5-6; clone_size: -; d_call: -; cdr3_nt: TGTGCCAGCAGCTCGATTCGGACAGGGAGGGGGGATACGCAGTATTTT; cdr3_aa: CASSSIRTGRGDTQYF
j_call: TRBJ2-7; v_call: TRBV7-9; clone_size: -; d_call: TRBD1; cdr3_nt: TGTGCCAGCAGCTTTCTGACAGGGACCTCCTACGAGCAGTACTTC; cdr3_aa: CASSFLTGTSYEQYF
j_call: TRBJ1-2; v_call: TRBV6-5; clone_size: -; d_call: -; cdr3_nt: TGTGCCAGCAGTTACTCGAGAGATCTCCTAGCTAACTATGGCTACACCTTC; cdr3_aa: CASSYSRDLLANYGYTF
j_call: TRBJ2-3; v_call: TRBV4-2; clone_size: -; d_call: TRBD2; cdr3_nt: TGTGCCAGCAGCCAAGGGACTAGCGAAAGCACAGATACGCAGTATTTT; cdr3_aa: CASSQGTSESTDTQYF
j_call: TRBJ1-3; v_call: TRBV9; clone_size: -; d_call: -; cdr3_nt: TGTGCCAGCAGCGTAGCGCAGTCAGGAAACACCATATATTTT; cdr3_aa: CASSVAQSGNTIYF
j_call: TRBJ2-1; v_call: TRBV6-1; clone_size: -; d_call: -; cdr3_nt: TGTGCCAGCAGTTCCCAGGGCAATGAGCAGTTCTTC; cdr3_aa: CASSSQGNEQFF
j_call: TRBJ2-5; v_call: TRBV5-1; clone_size: -; d_call: -; cdr3_nt: TGCGCCAGCAGCGACAATACTGGGACGGAGACCCAGTACTTC; cdr3_aa: CASSDNTGTETQYF
j_call: TRBJ2-7; v_call: TRBV29-1; clone_size: once; d_call: TRBD1; cdr3_nt: TGCAGCGTTGGACAATTGGACAGGGGATTCTACGAGCAGTACTTC; cdr3_aa: CSVGQLDRGFYEQYF
j_call: TRBJ2-5; v_call: TRBV7-8; clone_size: -; d_call: -; cdr3_nt: TGTGCCAGCAGCTTTCATGGGGAGACCCAGTACTTC; cdr3_aa: CASSFHGETQYF
j_call: TRBJ2-6; v_call: TRBV7-3; clone_size: once; d_call: -; cdr3_nt: TGTGCCAGCAAGGCCTGGGTTGGGGTAGGGTCTGGGGCCAACGTCCTGACTTTC; cdr3_aa: CASKAWVGVGSGANVLTF
j_call: TRBJ1-4; v_call: TRBV9; clone_size: -; d_call: -; cdr3_nt: TGTGCCAGCAGCGTAGAAATGAGTGGGAAACTGTTTTTT; cdr3_aa: CASSVEMSGKLFF
j_call: TRBJ2-7; v_call: TRBV10-3; clone_size: -; d_call: -; cdr3_nt: TGTGCCATCGCCGGCCACCTCAAGACCTACGAGCAGTACTTC; cdr3_aa: CAIAGHLKTYEQYF
j_call: TRBJ2-4; v_call: TRBV4-1; clone_size: few; d_call: TRBD1; cdr3_nt: TGCGCCAGCAGCCAAGAAGGGACAGGGGGTTGGGACATTCAGTACTTC; cdr3_aa: CASSQEGTGGWDIQYF
j_call: TRBJ2-5; v_call: TRBV7-2; clone_size: few; d_call: TRBD1; cdr3_nt: TGTGCCAGCAGCAACCATAACAGGGGTGGAGAGACCCAGTACTTC; cdr3_aa: CASSNHNRGGETQYF
j_call: TRBJ1-1; v_call: TRBV2; clone_size: -; d_call: -; cdr3_nt: TGTGCCAGCAAGGGGCGGGCGGCCGAAACATTTGAAGCTTTCTTT; cdr3_aa: CASKGRAAETFEAFF
j_call: TRBJ2-1; v_call: TRBV27; clone_size: -; d_call: TRBD2; cdr3_nt: TGTGCCAGCAGTTCGTCTGCTCTCGCGGGAGGTGGGTACAATGAGCAGTTCTTC; cdr3_aa: CASSSSALAGGGYNEQFF
j_call: TRBJ2-7; v_call: TRBV20-1; clone_size: -; d_call: TRBD2; cdr3_nt: TGCAGTGCTAGTTTGGCGGCTAGCGGAATGCCCCTCTCCGAGCAGTACTTC; cdr3_aa: CSASLAASGMPLSEQYF
j_call: TRBJ2-2; v_call: TRBV27; clone_size: -; d_call: -; cdr3_nt: TGTGCCAGCGGTCGGGTGACCACCGGGGAGCTGTTTTTT; cdr3_aa: CASGRVTTGELFF
j_call: TRBJ2-7; v_call: TRBV30; clone_size: -; d_call: -; cdr3_nt: TGTGCCTGGAGTGTTTTCAATCGGAGGGGCTACGAGCAGTACTTC; cdr3_aa: CAWSVFNRRGYEQYF
j_call: TRBJ1-4; v_call: TRBV20-1; clone_size: -; d_call: -; cdr3_nt: TGCAGTGCTGGCTGGGGAGGGGCTAATGAAAAACTGTTTTTT; cdr3_aa: CSAGWGGANEKLFF
j_call: TRBJ2-2; v_call: TRBV20-1; clone_size: -; d_call: -; cdr3_nt: TGCAGTGCTAATAGGGCGACGAACACCGGGGAGCTGTTTTTT; cdr3_aa: CSANRATNTGELFF
j_call: TRBJ1-2; v_call: TRBV19; clone_size: -; d_call: -; cdr3_nt: TGTGCCAGTAATCTACAGGTGGGGTATGGCTACACCTTC; cdr3_aa: CASNLQVGYGYTF
j_call: TRBJ1-1; v_call: TRBV3-1; clone_size: -; d_call: -; cdr3_nt: TGTGCCAGCAGCCAAAGGGTTGGGCATTCCGAAGCTTTCTTT; cdr3_aa: CASSQRVGHSEAFF
j_call: TRBJ2-7; v_call: TRBV6-1; clone_size: -; d_call: -; cdr3_nt: TGTGCCAGCAGTGAATTCGTCGGCTACGAGCAGTACTTC; cdr3_aa: CASSEFVGYEQYF
j_call: TRBJ2-7; v_call: TRBV7-2; clone_size: -; d_call: TRBD2; cdr3_nt: TGTGCCAGCAGCCCCGAGCTAGCGGCCTACTACGAGCAGTACTTC; cdr3_aa: CASSPELAAYYEQYF
j_call: TRBJ1-4; v_call: TRBV4-1; clone_size: -; d_call: TRBD1; cdr3_nt: TGCGCCAGCAGCCAAGGTGGGGACAGGGGACACGAAAAACTGTTTTTT; cdr3_aa: CASSQGGDRGHEKLFF
j_call: TRBJ2-1; v_call: TRBV6-4; clone_size: -; d_call: -; cdr3_nt: TGTGCCAGCAGTCAAGACAGTTTCTCCTACAATGAGCAGTTCTTC; cdr3_aa: CASSQDSFSYNEQFF
j_call: TRBJ2-2; v_call: TRBV4-3; clone_size: -; d_call: -; cdr3_nt: TGCGCCAGCAGCCAAGAGATCCCGGCGCTAAAGAGCCAGCTATTGAACACCGGGGAGCTGTTTTTT; cdr3_aa: CASSQEIPALKSQLLNTGELFF
j_call: TRBJ2-5; v_call: TRBV12-3/TRBV12-4; clone_size: -; d_call: TRBD2; cdr3_nt: TGTGCCAGCAGACCTACTAGCGGGAAGTGGGAGACCCAGTACTTC; cdr3_aa: CASRPTSGKWETQYF
j_call: TRBJ1-2; v_call: TRBV12-3/TRBV12-4; clone_size: -; d_call: -; cdr3_nt: TGTGCCAGCAGTCCCTCGGAAGCAAGGGGCTACACCTTC; cdr3_aa: CASSPSEARGYTF
j_call: TRBJ2-3; v_call: TRBV6-1; clone_size: -; d_call: TRBD2; cdr3_nt: TGTGCCAGCAGAGGGGGGATGGCGGGAGGAGATACGCAGTATTTT; cdr3_aa: CASRGGMAGGDTQYF
j_call: TRBJ1-2; v_call: TRBV7-2; clone_size: once; d_call: -; cdr3_nt: TGTGCCAGCAGCTTAGCATCCAGTGGCTACACCTTC; cdr3_aa: CASSLASSGYTF
j_call: TRBJ2-7; v_call: TRBV6-2/TRBV6-3; clone_size: few; d_call: -; cdr3_nt: TGTGCCAGCAGTTACCCGGACGGAACAAGCTCCTACGAGCAGTACTTC; cdr3_aa: CASSYPDGTSSYEQYF
j_call: TRBJ2-3; v_call: TRBV24-1; clone_size: -; d_call: TRBD2; cdr3_nt: TGTGCCACCAGCGGGGGGGCAAATACGCAGTATTTT; cdr3_aa: CATSGGANTQYF
j_call: TRBJ2-7; v_call: TRBV12-3/TRBV12-4; clone_size: -; d_call: -; cdr3_nt: TGTGCCAGCAGTCGGAGCCCCTACGAGCAGTACTTC; cdr3_aa: CASSRSPYEQYF
j_call: TRBJ2-7; v_call: TRBV6-5; clone_size: -; d_call: TRBD2; cdr3_nt: TGTGCCAGCAGTTACCGAGGGACTAGCGGGGGCTCCTACGAGCAGTACTTC; cdr3_aa: CASSYRGTSGGSYEQYF
j_call: TRBJ1-2; v_call: TRBV19; clone_size: once; d_call: TRBD1; cdr3_nt: TGTGCCAGTAGGCGTCCCGGGACAGGGGGCAGGGGTGTCGATGGCTACACCTTC; cdr3_aa: CASRRPGTGGRGVDGYTF
j_call: TRBJ1-5; v_call: TRBV2; clone_size: -; d_call: TRBD1; cdr3_nt: TGTGCCAGCATTAAGGACAGGGGGGACCAGCCCCAGCATTTT; cdr3_aa: CASIKDRGDQPQHF
j_call: TRBJ2-3; v_call: TRBV29-1; clone_size: -; d_call: -; cdr3_nt: TGCAGCGTCAGAGGGGGTATACCAAGTAGCACAGATACGCAGTATTTT; cdr3_aa: CSVRGGIPSSTDTQYF
j_call: TRBJ2-3; v_call: TRBV2; clone_size: -; d_call: TRBD2; cdr3_nt: TGTGCCAGCAGTGAAGGGGGAGGGCCTAGCACAGATACGCAGTATTTT; cdr3_aa: CASSEGGGPSTDTQYF